Listed here is a single T cell receptor beta chain. Patients were ruled out by autoimmune disease history or systemic immunosuppression. Germline CDR1 is SGHDT and CDR2 is YYEEEE. This CDR3 comprises 16 residues. TCRdb's copy holds only in-frame clones and misses some; the assay was immunoSEQ multiplex PCR. The data contain tens of thousands of clones, roughly 90% of them singletons. This specimen comes from a study of OX40 agonist ivuxolimab in advanced cancers. Study-wide context: The patients' treatment was ivuxolimab, an agonistic anti-OX40 (CD134) antibody. In this trial design, patients received ivuxolimab intravenously at 0.01 to 10 mg/kg every 2 weeks.

The genes are TRBV5-6 and TRBJ2-5; 10 nucleotides align to TRBD2. The closer fit of TRBJ2-7 to the DNA end suggests the J call may be wrong. This TCR derives from an adult with an advanced solid tumor such as melanoma, head and neck, liver or kidney cancer. The input for sequencing was CD4+ or CD8+ T cells sorted from blood, taken in a trial of the OX40 agonist ivuxolimab. CDR3 in DNA: TGTGCCAGCAGCTTGGCCACTAGCGGGAACTACTACGAGCAGTACTTC. Translating it yields CASSLATSGNYYEQYF.